This T cell receptor (beta chain) was sequenced during a study of CD8 T cells in ankylosing spondylitis. Study results and limitations: It was reported that disease-linked clones were significantly enriched in matched ankylosing spondylitis synovial fluid. Earlier studies detected some motif variants in reactive arthritis synovial fluid and blood. Those disease-linked clones were CD8+; they were also relatively rare in peripheral blood. Blood of patients with ankylosing spondylitis appeared to be characterized by a TCR beta motif of several highly homologous variants.

Concerning this clonotype itself: The antigen is not known.

Libraries of TCR beta came from quantitative 5'-RACE with molecular barcodes. MiXCR, applied by TCRdb to the 5' RACE reads, yields one record per CDR3 protein. The top ten hold under 20% of the sample, which has 670,000 or so distinct CDR3 sequences, around 19% seen once. Material for sequencing was blood, either unsorted or a sorted T cell fraction (not recorded which). The origin of this receptor is a male donor with ankylosing spondylitis.

The CDR3 protein is CASSPSRGGEKFTDTQYF. Written as DNA, the CDR3 is TGTGCCAGCAGCCCCTCGCGCGGGGGGGAAAAATTCACAGATACGCAGTATTTT. The chain combines TRBV9 with TRBJ2-3, with TRBD2 matching 9 bases. The CDR3 sequence is 18 residues long. Germline V gene sequence: CDR1 SGDLS, CDR2 YYNGEE. V was clipped by 4 bases and J by 2 bases; unmatched bases: 14. The complete variable domain, with remaining parts taken from reference TRBV9 and TRBJ2-3, reads DSGVTQTPKHLITATGQRVTLRCSPRSGDLSVYWYQQSLDQGLQFLIQYYNGEERAKGNILERFSAQQFPDLHSELNLSSLELGDSALYFCASSPSRGGEKFTDTQYFGPGTRLTVL.